Below, 23 T cell receptor beta chains from the same sample are listed, as sequenced in a study of cytomegalovirus exposure and HLA in healthy donors (dated by TCRdb to between 2016 and 2019). Receptors were amplified or captured by the immunoSEQ multiplex PCR assay. For the multiplex PCR, a mixture combining 60 forward primers for TCR Vbeta segments and 13 reverse primers for TCR Jbeta segments was used. The clones in this table, taken by TCRdb from immuneACCESS, are in-frame only. Not every clone is retained; where verified, under half of the shortfall comes from an unresolved V gene, and the cause of the rest is unknown. The sample table contains approximately 150,000 clones; only one count was recorded for 60% to 80% of them. In total, the top ten clones hold 1.3% to 1.5% of the sample. Sequencing used PBMCs. The receptors derive from a man between 60 and 75 years old in good health and CMV-seronegative.

The chain joins TRBV11-3 to TRBJ1-1, with a possible D match to TRBD1 (5 bases). Trimming stripped 5 bases from V and 1 base from J, with 14 bases between. CDR1 is SGHNT and CDR2 is YENEEA in the germline V gene. The CDR3 totals 15 residues. CDR3 sequence reads: CASSGGGAPNTEAFF. The DNA of the CDR3 is TGTGCCAGCAGCGGCGGTGGGGCCCCGAACACTGAAGCTTTCTTT. Looking up the rest from reference TRBV11-3 and TRBJ1-1 gives the full variable domain: EAGVVQSPRYKIIEKKQPVAFWCNPISGHNTLYWYLQNLGQGPELLIRYENEEAVDDSQLPKDRFSAERLKGVDSTLKIQPAELGDSAVYLCASSGGGAPNTEAFFGQGTRLTVV.

The genes are TRBV19 and TRBJ2-1, with 13 bases aligning to TRBD2. Germline V gene lookup returns CDR1 LNHDA and CDR2 SQIVND (reference sequence). The CDR3 sequence is 21 residues long. V lost 1 base and J lost 0; bases outside the gene matches: 12. For the CDR3, the DNA is TGTGCCAGTAGTATAGTTGAGCCGGGACTAGCGGGGTTGAGCTCCTACAATGAGCAGTTCTTC. It translates to CASSIVEPGLAGLSSYNEQFF.

This chain links TRBV5-1 with TRBJ1-1; D gene unclear. Deletions cut 2 bases from V and 3 bases from J, with 11 bases between. CDR3 length equals 14 residues. Germline values: CDR1 SGHRS, CDR2 YFSETQ. CDR3 residues: CASSFTAGDTEAFF. The CDR3 bases are TGCGCCAGCAGCTTTACCGCCGGGGACACTGAAGCTTTCTTT.

The CDR3 here is CASEQDRGDSNQPQHF. The CDR3 DNA reads as TGTGCCAGCGAGCAGGACAGGGGTGATAGCAATCAGCCCCAGCATTTT. The chain is built from TRBV28 and TRBJ1-5; the match to TRBD1 covers 9 bases. Germline assignment: CDR1 MDHEN and CDR2 SYDVKM. The trim removed 8 bases at V and 0 bases at J, leaving 8 bases unmatched. This CDR3 region has 16 residues.

Note on this clone: One end of the junction fails to match germline, which may point to a read error. The J gene is TRBJ2-4, the V gene TRBV2; 7 bases agree with TRBD2. CDR3 length equals 16 residues. The germline CDR1 and CDR2 sequences are SNHLY and FYNNEI. The CDR3 DNA is TGTGCCAGCAGTGGGCCCGGGGAGGGCGTCAAAAACATTCGGTACTTC. It translates to CASSGPGEGVKNIRYF.

This chain links TRBV2 with TRBJ2-7, with D possibly matching TRBD2 (6 bases). V lost 5 bases and J lost 0, with 17 bases in between. There are 16 residues in the CDR3. Germline V gene lookup returns CDR1 SNHLY and CDR2 FYNNEI. The CDR3 sequence is CASSRRVAASSYEQYF. DNA for the CDR3: TGTGCCAGCAGTCGGAGGGTAGCGGCAAGCTCCTACGAGCAGTACTTC.

This clone was recorded a few times. This chain uses TRBV5-1 with TRBJ2-3; TRBD2 agrees at 9 bases. This CDR3 region has 16 residues. Trimming took 4 bases from V and 1 from J; bases not matched to a gene: 7. In germline, CDR1 is SGHRS, CDR2 YFSETQ. DNA for the CDR3: TGCGCCAGCAGCGTGCCCGGGACTAGCCGCACAGATACGCAGTATTTT. It is translated as CASSVPGTSRTDTQYF.

The chain carries TRBV25-1 and TRBJ1-4; D gene ambiguous. The germline CDR1 and CDR2 sequences are MGHDK and SYGVNS. The CDR3 length is 17 residues. The V end lost 4 bases, the J end lost 4 bases, and 19 bases lay between the germline ends. CDR3 DNA sequence: TGTGCCAGCAGTGCTAGACGGGGATTCTCAAGTAATGAAAAACTGTTTTTT. This codes for CASSARRGFSSNEKLFF.

The J gene is TRBJ2-3, the V gene TRBV7-2; TRBD2 agrees at 9 bases. CDR3 size: 14 residues. V was pared by 5 bases and J by 6 bases, with 6 bases of the junction left unmatched. Germline-derived CDR1 and CDR2 are SGHTA and FQGNSA. The CDR3 reads CASSPGLALDTQYF. The CDR3 DNA follows: TGTGCCAGCAGCCCGGGACTAGCTTTGGATACGCAGTATTTT.

The chain employs TRBV9 and TRBJ2-3, with 10 bases fitting TRBD1. The junction had 8 bases not matched to a gene; V was cut back by 5 bases and J by 5 bases. Germline V gene lookup returns CDR1 SGDLS and CDR2 YYNGEE. The CDR3 has 15 amino acids. CDR3 sequence: CASSHGQGEKDTQYF. The CDR3 DNA reads TGTGCCAGCAGTCACGGACAGGGGGAAAAAGATACGCAGTATTTT.

The V and J genes are TRBV6-1 and TRBJ1-3; D is unresolved. CDR1 is MNHNS, CDR2 SASEGT, per germline. This CDR3 contains 14 residues. With 5 bases removed from V and 4 bases from J, the gap between germline ends came to 12 bases. This CDR3 reads CASSFRGRGNTIYF. The CDR3 DNA is TGTGCCAGCAGTTTTCGAGGGCGAGGAAACACCATATATTTT.

This chain connects TRBV5-4 to TRBJ1-4; 9 bases match TRBD1. With 5 bases clipped from V and 4 bases from J, the junction kept 3 bases outside the gene matches. The CDR3 spans 14 residues. Germline V gene data show CDR1 as SGHNT and CDR2 as YYREEE (reference sequence). The CDR3 nucleotides read TGTGCCAGCAGGCGGACAGGGGTTAATGAAAAACTGTTTTTT. Protein product: CASRRTGVNEKLFF. The full variable domain, completed using reference TRBV5-4 and TRBJ1-4, is ETGVTQSPTHLIKTRGQQVTLRCSSQSGHNTVSWYQQALGQGPQFIFQYYREEENGRGNFPPRFSGLQFPNYSSELNVNALELDDSALYLCASRRTGVNEKLFFGSGTQLSVL.

This chain connects TRBV28 to TRBJ2-3; possible D gene TRBD2, 6 bases. V lost 6 bases, J lost 4 bases, and 17 bases lay in between. Germline assignment: CDR1 MDHEN and CDR2 SYDVKM. This CDR3 has 15 residues. The CDR3 protein is CASSPLRGNADTQYF. The CDR3 nucleotides read TGTGCCAGCAGCCCCCTCCGGGGGAATGCAGATACGCAGTATTTT.

This clone has a handful of counts. The chain is built from TRBV7-2 and TRBJ1-6; no clear D. Germline lookup yields CDR1 SGHTA and CDR2 FQGNSA. The germline V and J ends were trimmed by 3 bases and 7 bases, with 4 bases remaining between them. The CDR3 spans 12 residues. In DNA form, the CDR3 reads TGTGCCAGCAGCTTCAGAAATTCACCCCTCCACTTT. Translating it yields CASSFRNSPLHF.

V usage is TRBV7-2 and J usage is TRBJ2-3, with no clear D. CDR3 length equals 14 residues. The germline V gene encodes CDR1 SGHTA and CDR2 FQGNSA. V was clipped by 4 bases and J by 6 bases, with 14 bases between them. As DNA, the CDR3 is TGTGCCAGCAGCTCCCTATTCTACCGGGATACGCAGTATTTT. Protein sequence: CASSSLFYRDTQYF.

V gene TRBV19 combines with J gene TRBJ1-2, with D tentatively TRBD1 (5 bases). The V end lost 5 bases, the J end lost 6 bases, and 16 bases lay between the germline ends. Germline V gene data show CDR1 as LNHDA and CDR2 as SQIVND (reference sequence). This CDR3 comprises 14 residues. Here the CDR3 reads CASSGVARVDGYTF. The DNA for the CDR3 is TGTGCCAGTAGTGGGGTCGCCAGGGTCGATGGCTACACCTTC.

This clone was seen a handful of times. V gene TRBV29-1 combines with J gene TRBJ2-1; unclear D gene. V was shortened by 2 bases and J by 5 bases, with 10 bases between the two germline ends. This CDR3 comprises 13 residues. The germline gives CDR1 SQVTM, CDR2 ANQGSEA. CDR3: CSVEQYVDNEQFF. The CDR3 nucleotides read TGCAGCGTTGAACAGTACGTGGACAATGAGCAGTTCTTC.

The CDR3 loop is CASSDTGDPEAFF. The CDR3 DNA reads TGTGCCAGCAGCGATACAGGGGATCCCGAAGCTTTCTTT. The chain employs TRBV7-9 and TRBJ1-1; TRBD1 matches 7 bases. With 5 bases clipped from V and 8 bases from J, the junction kept 8 bases outside the gene matches. The CDR3 sequence is 13 residues long. Germline-derived CDR1 and CDR2 are SEHNR and FQNEAQ (reference sequence). The full variable domain, completed using reference TRBV7-9 and TRBJ1-1, is DTGVSQNPRHKITKRGQNVTFRCDPISEHNRLYWYRQTLGQGPEFLTYFQNEAQLEKSRLLSDRFSAERPKGSFSTLEIQRTEQGDSAMYLCASSDTGDPEAFFGQGTRLTVV.

This sequence joins TRBV5-6 and TRBJ1-6; the D gene is possibly TRBD1 (6 bases). Trimming pared 5 bases from V and 4 bases from J, leaving 16 bases between. This CDR3 has 16 residues. From germline, CDR1 is SGHDT and CDR2 YYEEEE. The CDR3 here is CASSIPQGTYNSPLHF. The CDR3 DNA sequence: TGTGCCAGCAGTATCCCACAGGGTACTTATAATTCACCCCTCCACTTT.

The V and J genes are TRBV28 and TRBJ1-6, with D possibly being TRBD1 (5 bases). The length of the CDR3 is 15 residues. V lost 6 bases and J 9 bases, leaving 18 bases between the germline ends. Germline V CDR1 and CDR2: MDHEN, SYDVKM. CDR3 protein: CASRTAGRLGSPLHF. The CDR3 DNA reads TGTGCCAGCAGAACCGCGGGACGGTTAGGTTCACCCCTCCACTTT.

V gene TRBV10-1 combines with J gene TRBJ2-3; 12 bases agree with TRBD2. Germline CDR1 WNHNN, CDR2 SYGVQD (reference sequence). Germline trimming cut 1 base from V and 4 bases from J; bases unmatched to any gene: 6. The CDR3 extends over 17 amino acids. This CDR3 reads CASSEFPLAGGADTQYF. In DNA form, the CDR3 reads TGCGCCAGCAGTGAGTTTCCCCTAGCGGGGGGGGCAGATACGCAGTATTTT.

V usage is TRBV18 and J usage is TRBJ2-1; 7 bases map to TRBD1. Germline trimming cut 3 bases from V and 2 bases from J; bases unmatched to any gene: 4. The CDR3 is made up of 15 amino acids. Germline-derived CDR1 and CDR2 are KGHSH and LQKENI. The CDR3 coding sequence is TGTGCCAGCTCACCGACAGGGAACCCCTACAATGAGCAGTTCTTC. Translation: CASSPTGNPYNEQFF.

CDR3 amino acids: CASSADPRTDPPRGYTF. The CDR3 DNA reads as TGTGCCAGCAGCGCAGACCCCCGGACAGATCCCCCTAGGGGCTACACCTTC. The V gene is TRBV7-6, the J gene TRBJ1-2; maybe TRBD1 (6 bases). V dropped 5 bases and J dropped 8 bases, with 27 bases sitting between them. The CDR3 is 17 residues long. Germline lookup yields CDR1 SGHVS and CDR2 FNYEAQ.